The 12 T cell receptor beta chains below all came from one sample that was sequenced in a study of tumor and adjacent non-tumor tissue in lung cancer. The template was RNA from unsorted bulk tissue. TCRbeta libraries were built with three rounds of nested PCR, modified from ARM-PCR. TCRdb recomputed calls from the multiplex PCR reads with MiXCR, one row per CDR3 protein. The sample consists of 68,000 or so distinct CDR3 sequences, roughly three fifths of them appearing once. Specimen: lung tumor tissue. The receptors originated from a man between 50 and 59 years old with non-small cell lung cancer.

Concerning this clonotype: A much larger clone sits a single nucleotide away, making a read error possible. The rearrangement joins TRBV6-6 to TRBJ2-7, with unresolved D. The length of the CDR3 is 13 residues. V was clipped by 1 base and J by 2 bases, with 6 bases between them. Germline values: CDR1 MNHNY, CDR2 SVGAGI (reference sequence). In DNA form, the CDR3 reads TGTGCCAGCAGTTACTTTCACCCCTACGAGCAGTACTTC. Its translation is CASSYFHPYEQYF.

CDR3 region: CASVAGSGFGDTQYF. In DNA form, the CDR3 reads TGCGCCAGTGTAGCGGGGAGTGGGTTCGGCGATACGCAGTATTTT. This rearrangement joins TRBV10-2 to TRBJ2-3; 8 positions agree with TRBD2. The CDR3 is made up of 15 amino acids. The germline V gene has CDR1 WSHSY and CDR2 SAAADI. V trimming: 9 bases; J trimming: 6 bases; junction bases outside the gene matches: 14.

This clonotype has only a few counts. This may stem from a read error, because a much larger clone lies one nucleotide away. The conserved final phenylalanine or tryptophan is absent from the CDR3, which likely points to a read error. V is TRBV12-3 or TRBV12-4 and J is TRBJ1-2; D perhaps matches TRBD1 (5 bases). Trimming pared 6 bases from V and 4 bases from J, leaving 12 bases between. The CDR3 loop spans 13 amino acids. CDR3: CASSQTRVYGYTL. CDR3 coding DNA: TGTGCCAGCAGCCAAACCAGGGTCTATGGCTACACCCTC.

Turning to this clonotype: At one end, the junction sequence differs from germline, possibly due to a read error. The chain couples TRBV5-4 to TRBJ1-4, with D hard to call. The CDR3 extends over 13 amino acids. Germline V CDR1 and CDR2: SGHNT, YYREEE (reference sequence). The DNA for the CDR3 is TGTGCCAGTAGCTTGGACCCCAATGTAAAACTGTTTTTT. Its translation: CASSLDPNVKLFF.

This clonotype was detected ten times or more. This chain uses TRBV6-1 with TRBJ1-5; TRBD1 agrees at 9 bases. V shed 6 bases, J shed 0 bases, and the junction held 3 bases outside the gene matches. This CDR3 has 15 amino acids. Germline lookup yields CDR1 MNHNS and CDR2 SASEGT. CDR3 sequence reads: CASSGQGYSNQPQHF. In nucleotides, the CDR3 is TGTGCCAGCAGCGGACAGGGGTATAGCAATCAGCCCCAGCATTTT.

The rearrangement links TRBV6-5 to TRBJ2-7; 8 bases are a match to TRBD2. CDR1 is MNHEY, CDR2 SVGAGI, per germline. The trim removed 10 bases at V and 3 bases at J, leaving 17 bases unmatched. The CDR3 sequence is 16 residues long. The DNA of the CDR3 is TGTGCCAACAGGTTCTATAGCGGGAACGAAGGCTACGAGCAGTACTTC. Translating gives CANRFYSGNEGYEQYF.

Concerning this clonotype: The final CDR3 position lacks the conserved phenylalanine or tryptophan, pointing to a likely read error. CDR3 DNA sequence: TGCAGTGCCAGACCACCGAGAGTGGGTCGAGAGCTCACAGATACCCAGTATTTG. Translated, it gives CSARPPRVGRELTDTQYL. The V call is TRBV20-1, the J call TRBJ2-3; D not certain. In germline, CDR1 is DFQATT, CDR2 SNEGSKA (reference sequence). The CDR3 has 18 amino acids.

This clonotype has at least ten counts. The V call is TRBV28, the J call TRBJ1-5; possibly TRBD1 for D (5 bases). This CDR3 is built from 15 residues. Looked up from germline, CDR1 is MDHEN and CDR2 is SYDVKM. V shed 5 bases and J shed 2 bases, with 13 bases lying between them. This CDR3 reads CASSLGVPRNQPQHF. In DNA, the CDR3 is TGTGCCAGCAGTCTAGGGGTACCACGCAATCAGCCCCAGCATTTT.

This chain uses TRBV10-3 with TRBJ1-5, with D unresolved. The CDR3 sequence is 15 residues long. Trimming removed 6 bases at V and 10 bases at J, with 22 bases between. CDR1 and CDR2 from the germline V gene are ENHRY and SYGVKD. In nucleotides, the CDR3 is TGTGCCATCAGCCGCAACCGGGATAGCAATCGTCCCCAGCATTTT. Encoded protein: CAISRNRDSNRPQHF.

As for this clonotype: A junction end diverges from the germline sequence, so it may reflect a read error. The V gene is TRBV5-4, the J gene TRBJ1-2; D is ambiguous. Germline CDR1 reads SGHNT; CDR2 reads YYREEE (reference sequence). The CDR3 is made up of 15 amino acids. The CDR3 spells CDSSSWASFNYGYTF. Here the CDR3 DNA reads TGTGACAGCAGCTCGTGGGCCTCATTCAACTATGGCTACACCTTC.

A word on this clonotype: Since the CDR3 does not end with the conserved phenylalanine or tryptophan, this likely comes from a read error. The CDR3 DNA follows: TGTGCCAGCAGCTTGGGCGGACAGGGCCACAATGAGCAGTTCTTA. Translating it yields CASSLGGQGHNEQFL. This chain connects TRBV11-1 to TRBJ2-1; 8 bases are a match to TRBD1. The CDR3 loop spans 15 amino acids. Germline V gene sequence: CDR1 SGHAT, CDR2 FQDESV (reference sequence). J lost 5 bases, V lost 3 bases, and 6 bases had no gene match.

This clonotype showed up just a few times. The chain couples TRBV11-2 to TRBJ2-1; 9 bases agree with TRBD2. Trimming at V came to 5 bases and at J to 5 bases, leaving 10 bases not matched to a gene. This CDR3 has 16 residues. CDR1 and CDR2 (germline): SGHAT, FQNNGV. The CDR3 protein is CASSALAGAGDNEQFF. For the CDR3, the DNA is TGTGCCAGCAGCGCATTAGCGGGAGCCGGAGACAATGAGCAGTTCTTC.